Each of the 10 T cell receptor beta chains below was sequenced from the same sample in a study of control samples from healthy donors and cancer patients. Sequenced by immunoSEQ multiplex PCR; TCRdb stores in-frame clones only, minus some. There are approximately 87,000 clones in the sample; 91% occur only once, and 17% lies in the top ten. Sequenced input: blood. These receptor sequences come from a man between 45 and 60 years old in good health.

This clone occurred once. The chain employs TRBV2 and TRBJ2-6; D is possibly TRBD2 (5 bases). The CDR3 contains 13 residues. V dropped 9 bases and J dropped 2 bases, with 8 bases sitting between them. Per germline, CDR1 SNHLY and CDR2 FYNNEI. This chain's CDR3 is CARKGAGANVLTF. For the CDR3, the DNA is TGTGCCAGGAAGGGAGCTGGGGCCAACGTCCTGACTTTC. Variable domain in full (rest from reference TRBV2 and TRBJ2-6): EPEVTQTPSHQVTQMGQEVILRCVPISNHLYFYWYRQILGQKVEFLVSFYNNEISEKSEIFDDQFSVERPDGSNFTLKIRSTKLEDSAMYFCARKGAGANVLTFGAGSRLTVL.

This chain uses TRBV18 with TRBJ1-6; D remains ambiguous. V dropped 3 bases and J dropped 7 bases, with 13 bases sitting between them. The CDR3 is made up of 15 amino acids. The germline V gene has CDR1 KGHSH and CDR2 LQKENI. CDR3 nucleotide sequence: TGTGCCAGCTCACCTGATTGGGCGGCGAATTCACCCCTCCACTTT. This sequence encodes CASSPDWAANSPLHF.

This chain links TRBV27 with TRBJ2-2, with D possibly matching TRBD1 (6 bases). V was trimmed by 5 bases and J by 3 bases, leaving 13 bases between them. The CDR3 length is 15 residues. Germline lookup yields CDR1 MNHEY and CDR2 SMNVEV (reference sequence). CDR3 residues: CASSQIQGHTGELFF. The CDR3 region has the DNA TGTGCCAGCAGTCAAATACAGGGACACACCGGGGAGCTGTTTTTT.

J is TRBJ2-1 and V is TRBV3-1 (or the pseudogene TRBV3-2); D is possibly TRBD1 (6 bases). The CDR3 runs 14 residues. V was clipped by 5 bases and J by 5 bases, with 13 bases between them. CDR1 and CDR2 (germline): LGHDT, YNNKEL (reference sequence). The CDR3 DNA sequence: TGTGCCAGCAGCGAAAGGACAGTCCACAATGAGCAGTTCTTC. Translation gives CASSERTVHNEQFF.

The CDR3 sequence is CASSSRTGQYF. The CDR3 bases are TGTGCCAGCAGCTCCCGGACAGGGCAGTATTTT. V and J are TRBV7-2 and TRBJ2-3; 7 bases agree with TRBD1. V was clipped by 4 bases and J by 11 bases; unmatched bases: 3. This CDR3 contains 11 residues. Germline V lookup: CDR1 SGHTA, CDR2 FQGNSA.

The chain recombines TRBV23-1 with TRBJ2-7, with D hard to call. TRBV23-1 is an ORF for which the function is uncertain. The V gene lost 4 bases and the J gene lost 6 bases, with 13 bases spanning the gap. The CDR3 has 13 amino acids. CDR3 protein: CASSRPPSREQYF. CDR3 DNA: TGCGCCAGCAGTCGCCCTCCGTCCCGCGAGCAGTACTTC.

The chain carries TRBV7-9 and TRBJ1-1; D is perhaps TRBD1 (5 bases). CDR3 length: 14 residues. Germline V CDR1 and CDR2: SEHNR, FQNEAQ (reference sequence). V lost 4 bases to trimming and J lost 7 bases, with 16 bases between them. CDR3 sequence reads: CASSSDSQVREAFF. The DNA of the CDR3 is TGTGCCAGCAGCTCCGATTCACAGGTCCGTGAAGCTTTCTTT.

The J gene is TRBJ1-3, the V gene TRBV11-2, with D hard to call. Germline V gene sequence: CDR1 SGHAT, CDR2 FQNNGV. The V end lost 5 bases, the J end lost 1 base, and 12 bases lay between the germline ends. The CDR3 is 15 amino acids. The CDR3 bases are TGTGCCAGCAGCCCCCGAATAGGATCTGGAAACACCATATATTTT. Translated: CASSPRIGSGNTIYF.

The count of this clone is one. This chain uses TRBV7-9 with TRBJ1-4; D unclear. The CDR3 spans 15 residues. V lost 4 bases and J lost 0, with 9 bases in between. Germline V gene sequence: CDR1 SEHNR, CDR2 FQNEAQ (reference sequence). In DNA form, the CDR3 reads TGTGCCAGCAGCTCAGGACGAACAACTAATGAAAAACTGTTTTTT. This translates into CASSSGRTTNEKLFF.

CDR3 in amino acids: CASSKYSYNEQFF. As DNA, the CDR3 is TGTGCCAGCAGTAAATACTCCTACAATGAGCAGTTCTTC. This chain links TRBV6-5 with TRBJ2-1, with unresolved D. There are 13 residues in the CDR3. Germline CDR1 reads MNHEY; CDR2 reads SVGAGI. The V and J ends lost 5 bases and 0 bases respectively, with 5 bases between them.